Reported below is one T cell receptor (beta chain). The entry originates in a study of blood T cell repertoires in COVID-19. The overall study: COVID-19 samples collected from the United States, Italy and Spain covered acute and convalescent phases. The analysed material was cDNA or gDNA that came from T cells, B-cell-depleted T cells, or PBMCs.

Seattle patients were enrolled while actively infected and followed longitudinally. Original processing methods: Estimation of nucleated cell counts was performed using reference gene primer amplification. The table came from immunoSEQ multiplex PCR; TCRdb's copy has only in-frame clones and leaves some out. V, J and clone size are those of that table, while D and trimming were read from the DNA. The sample shows 250,000 to 300,000 clones, almost 90% of them seen only once. The CDR3 has 14 amino acids. CDR1 and CDR2 (germline): ENHRY, SYGVKD. V lost 0 bases and J lost 6, with 11 bases in between. The V call is TRBV10-3, the J call TRBJ1-2; D gene ambiguous. Material: peripheral blood. This TCR was sampled from a young woman with COVID-19, enrolled during active disease. CDR3 region: CAISESGQRNGYTF. In DNA form, the CDR3 reads TGTGCCATCAGTGAGTCGGGCCAGAGAAATGGCTACACCTTC.